These 20 T cell receptor beta chains originate from one sample sequenced in a study of T cell responses to AZD1222 COVID-19 vaccine. Sequenced by immunoSEQ multiplex PCR; TCRdb stores in-frame clones only, minus some. The table lists around 56,000 clones, 89% of them singletons. This material consisted of peripheral blood, taken 28 days after the second AZD1222 dose. Receptors originate from an adult who received the AZD1222 COVID-19 vaccine.

The chain couples TRBV7-6 to TRBJ1-5; D call uncertain. The V gene lost 2 bases and the J gene lost 4 bases, with 12 bases spanning the gap. Germline lookup yields CDR1 SGHVS and CDR2 FNYEAQ. The CDR3 sequence is 15 residues long. CDR3 nucleotides: TGTGCCAGCAGCTTATCGGCAGTGGGGAATCAGCCCCAGCATTTT. Protein product: CASSLSAVGNQPQHF.

The V and J genes are TRBV6-6 and TRBJ2-7; 7 bases fit TRBD1. Trimming at V came to 4 bases and at J to 3 bases, leaving 6 bases not matched to a gene. The CDR3 loop spans 14 amino acids. Germline CDR1 MNHNY, CDR2 SVGAGI (reference sequence). DNA for the CDR3: TGTGCCAGCAGTTCGACAGGGATTCTCTACGAGCAGTACTTC. Encoded protein: CASSSTGILYEQYF.

The chain has TRBV30 and TRBJ1-2, with a weak D call TRBD1 (6 bases). This CDR3 is built from 13 residues. V was cut by 4 bases and J by 3 bases, with 12 bases left in between. CDR1 and CDR2 (germline): GTSNPN, SVGIG (reference sequence). CDR3 amino acids: CAWNSGVDYGYTF. The CDR3 DNA reads as TGTGCCTGGAACTCAGGGGTTGACTATGGCTACACCTTC.

The sample holds one count of this clone. The rearrangement links TRBV6-5 to TRBJ2-5; a possible D gene is TRBD2 (6 bases). The CDR3 spans 14 residues. Germline CDR1 MNHEY, CDR2 SVGAGI. The V and J ends lost 6 bases and 0 bases respectively, with 11 bases between them. The CDR3: CASRPSGYQETQYF. In nucleotides, the CDR3 is TGTGCCAGCAGACCGAGCGGGTACCAAGAGACCCAGTACTTC.

The rearrangement joins TRBV13 to TRBJ1-4; 11 bases line up with TRBD1. Germline V lookup: CDR1 PRHDT, CDR2 FYEKMQ (reference sequence). V shed 5 bases, J shed 7 bases, and the junction held 6 bases outside the gene matches. This CDR3 spans 15 amino acids. CDR3 sequence reads: CASSLRDRGSEKLFF. The CDR3 bases are TGTGCCAGCAGCCTCCGGGACAGGGGGAGTGAAAAACTGTTTTTT. The entire variable domain, with the rest obtained from reference TRBV13 and TRBJ1-4, is as follows: AAGVIQSPRHLIKEKRETATLKCYPIPRHDTVYWYQQGPGQDPQFLISFYEKMQSDKGSIPDRFSAQQFSDYHSELNMSSLELGDSALYFCASSLRDRGSEKLFFGSGTQLSVL.

This clone was recorded a few times. The V and J genes are TRBV12-3 or TRBV12-4 and TRBJ1-1; D uncertain. V lost 2 bases, J lost 8 bases, and 9 bases lay in between. This CDR3 region has 12 residues. The CDR3: CASSLPNSEAFF. CDR3 sequence (DNA): TGTGCCAGCAGTTTACCTAATTCGGAAGCTTTCTTT.

CDR3 coding DNA: TGTGCCAGCAGCTTAGTGTTGACGAGGGGTACTGGCACAGATACGCAGTATTTT. This gives the protein CASSLVLTRGTGTDTQYF. The chain links TRBV11-3 to TRBJ2-3; D assignment may be TRBD1 or TRBD2 (5 bases each). V gave up 1 base and J gave up 1 base, with 18 bases separating them. Germline CDR1 and CDR2: SGHNT and YENEEA. The CDR3 consists of 18 residues.

This clone was observed a few times. V and J are TRBV11-3 and TRBJ1-1; D possibly corresponds to TRBD1 (5 bases). Looked up from germline, CDR1 is SGHNT and CDR2 is YENEEA. There are 12 residues in the CDR3. Trimming pared 7 bases from V and 5 bases from J, leaving 11 bases between. Here the CDR3 reads CASKPGGTEAFF. As DNA, the CDR3 is TGTGCCAGCAAGCCCGGGGGGACTGAAGCTTTCTTT.

The chain links TRBV24-1 to TRBJ1-5; possibly TRBD1 for D (6 bases). V was pared by 4 bases and J by 7 bases, with 16 bases between. This CDR3 is built from 15 residues. Looked up from germline, CDR1 is KGHDR and CDR2 is SFDVKD. The CDR3 here is CATSDHTGPGQPQHF. In nucleotides, the CDR3 is TGTGCCACCAGTGACCATACAGGGCCGGGCCAGCCCCAGCATTTT.

This clone was counted a few times. The chain carries TRBV29-1 and TRBJ1-1, with a tentative D call TRBD1 (5 bases). The ends were cut back, 3 bases at V and 7 bases at J, with 15 bases in the middle. Germline CDR1 SQVTM, CDR2 ANQGSEA. This CDR3 has 13 amino acids. CDR3 DNA sequence: TGCAGCGTTGAGGGGGGGAACAGGCTTGAAGCTTTCTTT. Amino acid sequence: CSVEGGNRLEAFF.

V gene TRBV6-5 combines with J gene TRBJ1-1, with a tentative D call TRBD1 (6 bases). CDR1 is MNHEY and CDR2 is SVGAGI in the germline V gene. V was shortened by 6 bases and J by 3 bases, with 14 bases between the two germline ends. The CDR3 runs 14 residues. The CDR3 sequence is CASSPRQEYTEAFF. The CDR3 coding sequence is TGTGCCAGCAGCCCCCGACAGGAATACACTGAAGCTTTCTTT.

CDR3 loop: CASSWGSPRNYEQYF. CDR3 DNA: TGTGCCAGCAGCTGGGGGTCGCCCCGTAATTACGAGCAGTACTTC. This chain uses TRBV7-9 with TRBJ2-7, with D perhaps being TRBD1 or TRBD2 (5 bases each). This CDR3 has 15 residues. Germline CDR1 and CDR2: SEHNR and FQNEAQ (reference sequence). V lost 4 bases and J 4 bases, leaving 17 bases between the germline ends.

A few counts support this clone. This chain links TRBV5-5 with TRBJ2-1, with 12 bases that match TRBD2. Germline trimming cut 0 bases from V and 2 bases from J; bases unmatched to any gene: 6. The CDR3 is 18 residues long. Germline values: CDR1 SGHKS, CDR2 YYEKEE (reference sequence). The CDR3 DNA reads TGTGCCAGCAGCTTGGGACTAGCGGGAGTTTCTCCCTACAATGAGCAGTTCTTC. It specifies CASSLGLAGVSPYNEQFF.

The chain couples TRBV6-5 to TRBJ1-1; D might be TRBD1 (6 bases). From germline, CDR1 is MNHEY and CDR2 SVGAGI. V was pared by 5 bases and J by 4 bases, with 14 bases between. This CDR3 is built from 14 residues. DNA of the CDR3: TGTGCCAGCAGTAATATACAGGGAAGCACTGAAGCTTTCTTT. Translation gives CASSNIQGSTEAFF.

The gene calls are TRBV7-2 and TRBJ2-5, with D hard to call. The germline V gene encodes CDR1 SGHTA and CDR2 FQGNSA. The CDR3 sequence is 14 residues long. V lost 3 bases and J 4 bases, leaving 12 bases between the germline ends. CDR3 residues: CASSFSSSGETQYF. CDR3 nucleotide sequence: TGTGCCAGCAGCTTTTCTTCTTCCGGAGAGACCCAGTACTTC.

The V call is TRBV3-1 (or the pseudogene TRBV3-2), the J call TRBJ1-1; no clear D gene. CDR1 and CDR2 from the germline V gene are LGHDT and YNNKEL (reference sequence). The CDR3 is 15 residues long. The V end lost 4 bases, the J end lost 3 bases, and 15 bases lay between the germline ends. CDR3 protein: CASSPAFGTHTEAFF. The CDR3 coding sequence is TGTGCCAGCAGCCCCGCCTTCGGTACTCACACTGAAGCTTTCTTT.

This sequence joins TRBV2 and TRBJ2-1; no firm D call. The germline CDR1 and CDR2 sequences are SNHLY and FYNNEI. V lost 6 bases, J lost 4 bases, and 19 bases lay in between. The CDR3 is 16 amino acids. This CDR3 reads CASSQSRLTTYNEQFF. The DNA for the CDR3 is TGTGCCAGCAGCCAGTCGAGGCTGACGACTTACAATGAGCAGTTCTTC. Variable domain in full (rest from reference TRBV2 and TRBJ2-1): EPEVTQTPSHQVTQMGQEVILRCVPISNHLYFYWYRQILGQKVEFLVSFYNNEISEKSEIFDDQFSVERPDGSNFTLKIRSTKLEDSAMYFCASSQSRLTTYNEQFFGPGTRLTVL.

The genes are TRBV29-1 and TRBJ1-1, with TRBD1 matching over 9 bases. CDR1 is SQVTM, CDR2 ANQGSEA, per germline. The CDR3 totals 13 residues. J was trimmed by 7 bases and V by 6 bases; bases with no gene match: 9. The CDR3 is CSVARDRDFEAFF. CDR3 in DNA: TGCAGCGTGGCCCGGGACAGGGATTTTGAAGCTTTCTTT.

The chain couples TRBV2 to TRBJ1-1; 8 bases align to TRBD1. CDR3 length: 13 residues. Germline trimming cut 4 bases from V and 9 bases from J; bases unmatched to any gene: 7. The germline CDR1 and CDR2 sequences are SNHLY and FYNNEI. The CDR3 DNA is TGTGCCAGCAGTGGCCTGGACAGGGAGAAAGCTTTCTTT. Translated, it gives CASSGLDREKAFF.

The chain has TRBV6-5 and TRBJ2-1; weak D call: TRBD2 (6 bases). The CDR3 contains 15 residues. Trimming shortened V by 6 bases and J by 7 bases, and 19 bases separated the two germline ends. The germline V gene encodes CDR1 MNHEY and CDR2 SVGAGI. CDR3 amino acids: CASSLRRAKRNEQFF. CDR3 nucleotide sequence: TGTGCCAGCAGCCTGCGGAGGGCCAAAAGAAATGAGCAGTTCTTC.